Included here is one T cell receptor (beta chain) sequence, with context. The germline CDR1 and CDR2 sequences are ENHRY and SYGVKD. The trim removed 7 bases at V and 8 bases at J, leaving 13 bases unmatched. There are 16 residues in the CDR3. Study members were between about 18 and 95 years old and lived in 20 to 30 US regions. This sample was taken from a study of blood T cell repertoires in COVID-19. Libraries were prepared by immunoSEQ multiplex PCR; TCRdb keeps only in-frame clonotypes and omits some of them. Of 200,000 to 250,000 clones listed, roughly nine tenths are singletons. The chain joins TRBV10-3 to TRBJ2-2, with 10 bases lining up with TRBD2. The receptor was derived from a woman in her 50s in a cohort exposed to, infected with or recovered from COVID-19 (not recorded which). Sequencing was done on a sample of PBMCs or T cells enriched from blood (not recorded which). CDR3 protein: CAITSPLAGVPGELFF. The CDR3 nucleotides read TGTGCCATCACCTCCCCCCTAGCGGGGGTCCCGGGGGAGCTGTTTTTT.